This note documents a single TCR beta chain sequence. The antigen remains unidentified. The data were obtained in a study of T cell responses to AZD1222 COVID-19 vaccine. The wider study: Both about-4-week and about-12-week second-dose recipients were combined.

Produced via immunoSEQ multiplex PCR; TCRdb's table is partial and in-frame only. Here the sample spans 130,000 to 150,000 clones, around 91% being singletons. The CDR3 runs 12 residues. Germline CDR1 reads PRHDT; CDR2 reads FYEKMQ (reference sequence). Trimming removed 6 bases at V and 5 bases at J, with 10 bases between. Overall study findings and caveats: Nearly half of the spike-specific TCRs reportedly recognize variant regions that carry no mutations. Along spike, vaccine-associated CD4 TCRs were found throughout, with dominance at 160-218 and 743-854. Elevations in Spike-specific TCR breadth and depth followed administration of two AZD1222 doses.

The source was peripheral blood, collected on day 0 of AZD1222 vaccination. The rearrangement uses TRBV13 and TRBJ2-5; D might be TRBD1 or TRBD2, each matching 5 bases. The receptor was isolated from an adult in good health. Here the CDR3 reads CASSRGRETQYF. CDR3 coding DNA: TGTGCCAGCAGTCGGGGCCGGGAGACCCAGTACTTC. Combining the CDR3 with reference TRBV13 and TRBJ2-5 gives the whole variable domain AAGVIQSPRHLIKEKRETATLKCYPIPRHDTVYWYQQGPGQDPQFLISFYEKMQSDKGSIPDRFSAQQFSDYHSELNMSSLELGDSALYFCASSRGRETQYFGPGTRLLVL.